The next 18 T cell receptor beta chains were all read from a single sample in a study of cytomegalovirus exposure and HLA in healthy donors. PCR amplification relied on 60 Vbeta primers (plus 13 Jbeta primers). The method was immunoSEQ multiplex PCR; TCRdb's version includes in-frame clones alone and lacks a portion of them. The sample holds roughly 120,000 clones, 70% to 85% seen once. The sequenced sample consisted of PBMCs. The receptor set was obtained from a human donor in good health.

This clone was recorded only once. The chain is built from TRBV9 and TRBJ1-1; D ambiguous. Germline V gene lookup returns CDR1 SGDLS and CDR2 YYNGEE. The CDR3 has 15 residues. V gave up 4 bases and J gave up 2 bases, with 15 bases separating them. In DNA, the CDR3 is TGTGCCAGCAGCCCCGAGGTGGCGAGTAACACTGAAGCTTTCTTT. This codes for CASSPEVASNTEAFF.

The V and J genes are TRBV6-4 and TRBJ2-2; a weak D match, TRBD1 (5 bases). With 8 bases removed from V and 3 bases from J, the gap between germline ends came to 13 bases. CDR1 is MRHNA, CDR2 SNTAGT, per germline. The CDR3 is made up of 14 amino acids. Here the CDR3 DNA reads TGTGCCAGCCGATCCACCAGGGACACCGGGGAGCTGTTTTTT. Translation: CASRSTRDTGELFF.

The V gene is TRBV12-1, the J gene TRBJ2-7; the listed D gene, TRBD1, was not tested against the DNA. TRBV12-1 is flagged as a pseudogene. This CDR3 is 17 amino acids long. The CDR3 is CASSYRTGQGAKYEQYF. The CDR3 region has the DNA TGTGCCAGCAGCTACAGGACCGGACAGGGGGCGAAGTACGAGCAGTACTTC.

The rearrangement joins TRBV2 to TRBJ1-3; TRBD1 is a possible D gene (5 bases). The CDR3 covers 16 residues. In germline, CDR1 is SNHLY, CDR2 FYNNEI. The ends were cut back, 5 bases at V and 0 bases at J, with 14 bases in the middle. The CDR3 DNA follows: TGTGCCAGCAGTATCCCAAAGACAGTCTCTGGAAACACCATATATTTT. Protein: CASSIPKTVSGNTIYF.

The V and J genes are TRBV11-2 and TRBJ1-3; tentative D call: TRBD1 (5 bases). CDR3 length: 16 amino acids. Germline CDR1 reads SGHAT; CDR2 reads FQNNGV. Trimming removed 5 bases at V and 0 bases at J, with 14 bases between. This CDR3 reads CASSLFGQNSGNTIYF. Here the CDR3 DNA reads TGTGCCAGCAGCCTTTTTGGACAAAACTCTGGAAACACCATATATTTT.

This clone appeared a few times. The chain has TRBV6-5 and TRBJ1-2; possible D gene TRBD1, 6 bases. From germline, CDR1 is MNHEY and CDR2 SVGAGI. Trimming shortened V by 6 bases and J by 5 bases, and 13 bases separated the two germline ends. This CDR3 region has 13 residues. Here the CDR3 DNA reads TGTGCCAGCAGGCCGGGACAATATTATGGCTACACCTTC. Translation: CASRPGQYYGYTF.

The chain is built from TRBV9 and TRBJ1-1, with no clear D. In germline, CDR1 is SGDLS, CDR2 YYNGEE. The germline V and J ends were trimmed by 4 bases and 2 bases, with 15 bases remaining between them. This CDR3 comprises 15 residues. This CDR3 is CASSMEVQLNTEAFF. The DNA for the CDR3 is TGTGCCAGCAGCATGGAGGTACAGCTTAACACTGAAGCTTTCTTT.

The gene calls are TRBV5-4 and TRBJ2-5, with D tentatively TRBD2 (7 bases). The V gene's germline CDR1 is SGHNT and CDR2 YYREEE (reference sequence). CDR3 length: 14 amino acids. V lost 7 bases and J lost 1, with 14 bases in between. The CDR3 coding sequence is TGTGCCAGCTACCCCCGGGGGGCCCAAGAGACCCAGTACTTC. It yields the protein CASYPRGAQETQYF.

V is TRBV6-5 and J is TRBJ1-3; the D gene is possibly TRBD1 (5 bases). V was pared by 0 bases and J by 3 bases, with 6 bases between. Germline V lookup: CDR1 MNHEY, CDR2 SVGAGI. This CDR3 has 14 amino acids. The CDR3 coding sequence is TGTGCCAGCAGTTACTCAGGGGATGGAAACACCATATATTTT. It yields the protein CASSYSGDGNTIYF.

This chain connects TRBV6-5 to TRBJ2-7, with 9 bases matching TRBD2. The length of the CDR3 is 14 residues. With 5 bases clipped from V and 6 bases from J, the junction kept 8 bases outside the gene matches. Per germline, CDR1 MNHEY and CDR2 SVGAGI. CDR3 in amino acids: CASSEAGGPGEQYF. The CDR3 bases are TGTGCCAGCAGTGAGGCGGGAGGGCCGGGCGAGCAGTACTTC.

This sequence joins TRBV6-5 and TRBJ1-1, with D perhaps matching TRBD1 (5 bases). CDR3 length: 14 residues. V lost 5 bases to trimming and J lost 0 bases, with 10 bases between them. The germline CDR1 and CDR2 sequences are MNHEY and SVGAGI. The CDR3 protein is CASSMGGLNTEAFF. For the CDR3, the DNA is TGTGCCAGCAGTATGGGGGGTTTGAACACTGAAGCTTTCTTT.

This clone was seen a few times. The CDR3 DNA follows: TGTGCCAGCAGTGTCGGGACAGGCTATAGCAATCAGCCCCAGCATTTT. Protein sequence: CASSVGTGYSNQPQHF. The gene calls are TRBV2 and TRBJ1-5; 8 bases are shared with TRBD1. The CDR3 length is 16 residues. Trimming cost V 4 bases and J 0 bases; bases outside gene matches: 5. Germline loops: CDR1 SNHLY, CDR2 FYNNEI.

CDR3: CASSLGGTSGDYEQYF. The DNA of the CDR3 is TGTGCCAGCAGCTTAGGTGGGACTAGCGGGGACTACGAGCAGTACTTC. This sequence joins TRBV5-4 and TRBJ2-7; 13 positions match TRBD2. The V and J ends lost 2 bases and 3 bases, in that order; junction bases with no gene match: 5. The CDR3 is made up of 16 amino acids. Germline CDR1 and CDR2: SGHNT and YYREEE (reference sequence).

The V call is TRBV7-6, the J call TRBJ2-6; 10 bases agree with TRBD2. There are 20 residues in the CDR3. V trimming: 5 bases; J trimming: 0 bases; junction bases outside the gene matches: 13. Germline V gives CDR1 SGHVS, CDR2 FNYEAQ. The CDR3 nucleotides read TGTGCCAGCAGCCAACACATGAGCGGGAGGGCAATCTCTGGGGCCAACGTCCTGACTTTC. It encodes CASSQHMSGRAISGANVLTF. The whole variable domain, filled in from reference TRBV7-6 and TRBJ2-6, reads GAGVSQSPRYKVTKRGQDVALRCDPISGHVSLYWYRQALGQGPEFLTYFNYEAQQDKSGLPNDRFSAERPEGSISTLTIQRTEQRDSAMYRCASSQHMSGRAISGANVLTFGAGSRLTVL.

V and J are TRBV4-1 and TRBJ1-1; D might be TRBD1 (5 bases). CDR3 length: 17 amino acids. Trimming shortened V by 1 base and J by 4 bases, and 19 bases separated the two germline ends. The germline CDR1 and CDR2 sequences are MGHRA and YSYEKL. The CDR3 nucleotides are TGCGCCAGCAGCCAAGGAAGAATAGGGGCTTGGCGCACTGAAGCTTTCTTT. Its translation is CASSQGRIGAWRTEAFF.

The genes are TRBV5-4 and TRBJ2-1, with 10 positions matching TRBD1. The germline V gene encodes CDR1 SGHNT and CDR2 YYREEE (reference sequence). This CDR3 is 16 amino acids long. The V segment lost 0 bases and the J segment 7 bases; nucleotides outside the gene matches: 7. CDR3 DNA: TGTGCCAGCAGCTTGGGTGGGACAGGGGCGTATAATGAGCAGTTCTTC. This sequence encodes CASSLGGTGAYNEQFF.

The rearrangement joins TRBV10-2 to TRBJ1-3; no clear D. This CDR3 comprises 17 residues. V was shortened by 2 bases and J by 2 bases, with 16 bases between the two germline ends. The germline V gene encodes CDR1 WSHSY and CDR2 SAAADI. Written as DNA, the CDR3 is TGCGCCAGCAGTGAGCTCCCCTCGGGAGGCCCTGGAAACACCATATATTTT. Its translation: CASSELPSGGPGNTIYF.

The rearrangement links TRBV5-1 to TRBJ1-1; D gene uncertain. Germline CDR1 SGHRS, CDR2 YFSETQ. Trimming shortened V by 1 base and J by 3 bases, and 7 bases separated the two germline ends. This CDR3 spans 13 amino acids. The CDR3 nucleotides are TGCGCCAGCAGCTTGATGGCAGACACTGAAGCTTTCTTT. Its protein product is CASSLMADTEAFF.